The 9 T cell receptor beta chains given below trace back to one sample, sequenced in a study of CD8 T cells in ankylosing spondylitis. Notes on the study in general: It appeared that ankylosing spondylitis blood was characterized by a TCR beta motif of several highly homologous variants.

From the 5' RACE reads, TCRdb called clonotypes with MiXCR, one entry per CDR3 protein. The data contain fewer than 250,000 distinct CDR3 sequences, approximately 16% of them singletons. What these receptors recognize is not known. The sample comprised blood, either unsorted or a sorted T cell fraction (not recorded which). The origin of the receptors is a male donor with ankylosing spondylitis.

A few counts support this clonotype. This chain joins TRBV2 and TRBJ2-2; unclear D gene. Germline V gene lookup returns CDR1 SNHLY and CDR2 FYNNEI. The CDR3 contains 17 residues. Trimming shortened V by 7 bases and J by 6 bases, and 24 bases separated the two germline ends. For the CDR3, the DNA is TGTGCCAGCATTGGGATCTTGGGGAATCCCCACCCCGGGGAGCTGTTTTTT. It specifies CASIGILGNPHPGELFF.

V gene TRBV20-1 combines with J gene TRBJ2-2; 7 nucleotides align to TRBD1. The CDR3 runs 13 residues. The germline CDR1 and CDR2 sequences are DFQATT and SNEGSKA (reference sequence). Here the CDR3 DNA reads TGCGGGGGAACAGGGGAAAACACCGGGGAGCTGTTTTTT. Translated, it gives CGGTGENTGELFF.

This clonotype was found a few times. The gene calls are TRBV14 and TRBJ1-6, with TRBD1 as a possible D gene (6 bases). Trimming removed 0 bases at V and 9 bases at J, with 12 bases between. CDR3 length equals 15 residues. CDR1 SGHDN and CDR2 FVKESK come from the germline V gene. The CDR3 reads CASSQEDSFSSPLHF. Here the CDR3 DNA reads TGTGCCAGCAGCCAAGAGGACAGTTTTAGTTCACCCCTCCACTTT.

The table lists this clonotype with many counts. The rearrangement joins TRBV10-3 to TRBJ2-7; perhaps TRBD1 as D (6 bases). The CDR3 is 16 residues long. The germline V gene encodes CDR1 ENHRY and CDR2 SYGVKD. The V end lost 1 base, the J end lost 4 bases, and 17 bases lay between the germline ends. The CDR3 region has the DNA TGTGCCATCAGTGAGTACTCCGGACAGTGGGGTTACGAGCAGTACTTC. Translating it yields CAISEYSGQWGYEQYF.

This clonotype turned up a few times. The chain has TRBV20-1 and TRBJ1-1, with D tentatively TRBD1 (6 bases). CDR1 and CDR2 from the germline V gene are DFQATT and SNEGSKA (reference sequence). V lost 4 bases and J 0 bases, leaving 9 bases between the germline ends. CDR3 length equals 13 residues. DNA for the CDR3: TGCAGTGCTAACCAGGGGATGAACACTGAAGCTTTCTTT. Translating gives CSANQGMNTEAFF.

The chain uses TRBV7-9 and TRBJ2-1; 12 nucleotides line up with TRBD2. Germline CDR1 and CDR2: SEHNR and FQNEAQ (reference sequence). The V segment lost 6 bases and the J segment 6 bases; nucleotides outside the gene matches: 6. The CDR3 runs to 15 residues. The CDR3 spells CASRVLAGGGNEQFF. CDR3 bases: TGTGCCAGCAGAGTACTAGCGGGGGGTGGCAATGAGCAGTTCTTC. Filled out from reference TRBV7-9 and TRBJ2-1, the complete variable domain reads DTGVSQNPRHKITKRGQNVTFRCDPISEHNRLYWYRQTLGQGPEFLTYFQNEAQLEKSRLLSDRFSAERPKGSFSTLEIQRTEQGDSAMYLCASRVLAGGGNEQFFGPGTRLTVL.

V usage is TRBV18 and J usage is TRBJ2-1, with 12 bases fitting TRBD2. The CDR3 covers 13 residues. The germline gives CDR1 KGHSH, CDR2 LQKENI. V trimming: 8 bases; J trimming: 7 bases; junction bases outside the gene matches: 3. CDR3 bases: TGTGCCAGCGGACTAGCGGGAATTAATGAGCAGTTCTTC. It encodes CASGLAGINEQFF.

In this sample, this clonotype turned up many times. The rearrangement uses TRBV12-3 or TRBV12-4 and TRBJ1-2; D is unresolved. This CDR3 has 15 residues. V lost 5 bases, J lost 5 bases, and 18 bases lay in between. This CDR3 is CASSRTGRGGYGYTF. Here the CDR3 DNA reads TGTGCCAGCAGTCGAACGGGCCGAGGAGGGTATGGCTACACCTTC.

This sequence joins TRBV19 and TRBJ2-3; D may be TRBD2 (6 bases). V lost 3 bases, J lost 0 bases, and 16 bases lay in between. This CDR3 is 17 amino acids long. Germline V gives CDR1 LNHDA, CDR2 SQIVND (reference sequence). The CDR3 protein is CASSIVPGGGSTDTQYF. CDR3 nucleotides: TGTGCCAGTAGTATTGTCCCCGGTGGAGGGAGCACAGATACGCAGTATTTT.